What follows are 21 T cell receptor beta chains derived from one specimen sequenced in a study of cytomegalovirus exposure and HLA in healthy donors. The PCR contained 60 Vbeta and 13 Jbeta primers. TCRdb's table, derived via immunoSEQ multiplex PCR, lists solely in-frame clones and lacks some. The sample consists of fewer than 200,000 clones, more than 70% of them appearing once. The sample comprised PBMCs. The receptors stem from a male donor in good health and CMV-seronegative.

The chain couples TRBV29-1 to TRBJ2-7; TRBD1 matches at 11 bases. With 3 bases clipped from V and 0 bases from J, the junction kept 1 base outside the gene matches. The CDR3 totals 14 residues. The V gene's germline CDR1 is SQVTM and CDR2 ANQGSEA. The CDR3 sequence is CSVEGTGGSYEQYF. The CDR3 bases are TGCAGCGTTGAGGGGACAGGGGGCTCCTACGAGCAGTACTTC.

This chain links TRBV2 with TRBJ1-2, with 9 bases that match TRBD1. The CDR3 is 15 amino acids. With V trimmed by 5 bases and J by 4 bases, 8 bases remained unmatched. Germline V lookup: CDR1 SNHLY, CDR2 FYNNEI. The CDR3 region is CASSRTGTGRYGYTF. Written as DNA, the CDR3 is TGTGCCAGCAGTCGAACCGGGACAGGGCGCTATGGCTACACCTTC. The full variable domain, with the rest looked up from reference TRBV2 and TRBJ1-2, is EPEVTQTPSHQVTQMGQEVILRCVPISNHLYFYWYRQILGQKVEFLVSFYNNEISEKSEIFDDQFSVERPDGSNFTLKIRSTKLEDSAMYFCASSRTGTGRYGYTFGSGTRLTVV.

The CDR3 region is CASRDLGGLQETQYF. The CDR3, as DNA: TGCGCCAGCAGGGACCTTGGGGGACTACAAGAGACCCAGTACTTC. The V call is TRBV4-1, the J call TRBJ2-5, with TRBD2 matching 7 bases. V trimming: 6 bases; J trimming: 2 bases; junction bases outside the gene matches: 9. Germline CDR1 reads MGHRA; CDR2 reads YSYEKL. The CDR3 has 15 residues.

This clone was recorded once. The V call is TRBV7-3, the J call TRBJ2-5; no reliable D call. The CDR3 covers 13 residues. V dropped 2 bases and J dropped 5 bases, with 9 bases sitting between them. Germline CDR1 is SGHTA and CDR2 is FQGTGA. CDR3 bases: TGTGCCAGCAGCTTAGGAGTGAGGGAGACCCAGTACTTC. This encodes CASSLGVRETQYF.

Comments on this clone: At one end, the junction sequence differs from germline, possibly due to a read error. J is TRBJ1-3 and V is TRBV5-6, with D tentatively TRBD1 (5 bases). Germline V gene lookup returns CDR1 SGHDT and CDR2 YYEEEE. The CDR3 sequence is 14 residues long. The CDR3 DNA reads TGTGCCAGCAGCTTAAGGGGTTCTGGAAACACCACATATTTT. Its translation is CASSLRGSGNTTYF.

A few counts support this clone. The chain carries TRBV6-4 and TRBJ2-5; unclear D gene. The V gene's germline CDR1 is MRHNA and CDR2 SNTAGT. V was trimmed by 2 bases and J by 4 bases, leaving 2 bases between them. The CDR3 loop spans 11 amino acids. The CDR3 spells CASSDRETQYF. CDR3 nucleotide sequence: TGTGCCAGCAGTGACCGAGAGACCCAGTACTTC.

The chain employs TRBV2 and TRBJ2-5; 9 bases line up with TRBD1. Trimming at V came to 6 bases and at J to 2 bases, leaving 1 base not matched to a gene. Germline CDR1 and CDR2: SNHLY and FYNNEI. The CDR3 runs to 13 residues. The CDR3 region has the DNA TGTGCCAGCAGGGGGACAGGGCAAGAGACCCAGTACTTC. Its translation: CASRGTGQETQYF. The full variable domain, with the rest looked up from reference TRBV2 and TRBJ2-5, is EPEVTQTPSHQVTQMGQEVILRCVPISNHLYFYWYRQILGQKVEFLVSFYNNEISEKSEIFDDQFSVERPDGSNFTLKIRSTKLEDSAMYFCASRGTGQETQYFGPGTRLLVL.

The V gene is TRBV19, the J gene TRBJ2-2; D is uncertain. Germline CDR1 reads LNHDA; CDR2 reads SQIVND (reference sequence). CDR3 length equals 14 residues. Trimming pared 5 bases from V and 2 bases from J, leaving 9 bases between. The CDR3 DNA follows: TGTGCCAGTAGTCTCACACTAAACACCGGGGAGCTGTTTTTT. This encodes CASSLTLNTGELFF.

This chain joins TRBV7-2 and TRBJ2-7, with TRBD1 as a possible D gene (5 bases). This CDR3 is 13 amino acids long. V lost 6 bases and J lost 6, with 15 bases in between. Germline values: CDR1 SGHTA, CDR2 FQGNSA. CDR3 nucleotides: TGTGCCAGCAGTCTAATCCAGGGCGGCGAGCAGTACTTC. It specifies CASSLIQGGEQYF.

The chain couples TRBV7-8 to TRBJ2-7, with a tentative D call TRBD2 (5 bases). The CDR3 is made up of 16 amino acids. V shed 4 bases and J shed 6 bases, with 22 bases lying between them. Germline CDR1 reads SGHVS; CDR2 reads FQNEAQ. CDR3 DNA sequence: TGTGCCAGCAGCTCTTACCCCCCGGGATTTGTCGCCGAGCAGTACTTC. Amino acids: CASSSYPPGFVAEQYF.

This chain links TRBV7-6 with TRBJ2-2; 9 bases align to TRBD2. The CDR3 spans 15 residues. The germline CDR1 and CDR2 sequences are SGHVS and FNYEAQ. V lost 1 base and J lost 4; bases outside the gene matches: 1. CDR3 protein: CASSLGSGSTGELFF. The CDR3 nucleotides are TGTGCCAGCAGCTTAGGTAGCGGGAGCACCGGGGAGCTGTTTTTT. Full variable domain (outside the CDR3, taken from reference TRBV7-6 and TRBJ2-2): GAGVSQSPRYKVTKRGQDVALRCDPISGHVSLYWYRQALGQGPEFLTYFNYEAQQDKSGLPNDRFSAERPEGSISTLTIQRTEQRDSAMYRCASSLGSGSTGELFFGEGSRLTVL.

This clone has more than one count but fewer than ten. The rearrangement links TRBV21-1 to TRBJ1-6. TRBV21-1 is a pseudogene segment. The CDR3 is 14 amino acids. In DNA, the CDR3 is TGTGCCAGCAGCAAAGTGGTAGAAGTTTCACCCCTCCACTTT. Its translation: CASSKVVEVSPLHF.

The chain uses TRBV5-1 and TRBJ2-1, with TRBD2 matching over 8 bases. The CDR3 loop spans 17 amino acids. The V and J ends lost 3 bases and 0 bases, in that order; junction bases with no gene match: 8. Per germline, CDR1 SGHRS and CDR2 YFSETQ. CDR3 coding DNA: TGCGCCAGCAGCTACGGACTAGCAGGGTTCTCCTACAATGAGCAGTTCTTC. It translates to CASSYGLAGFSYNEQFF.

The V and J genes are TRBV27 and TRBJ2-7, with D possibly TRBD1 on 5 matching bases. The CDR3 is made up of 13 amino acids. Trimming stripped 3 bases from V and 2 bases from J, with 8 bases between. Germline loops: CDR1 MNHEY, CDR2 SMNVEV (reference sequence). The chain's CDR3 is CASSFLGPYEQYF. The CDR3 coding sequence is TGTGCCAGCAGTTTCCTGGGGCCCTACGAGCAGTACTTC.

The chain uses TRBV27 and TRBJ2-7; perhaps TRBD2 as D (7 bases). The CDR3 has 12 residues. V was pared by 2 bases and J by 6 bases, with 8 bases between. The germline V gene encodes CDR1 MNHEY and CDR2 SMNVEV (reference sequence). CDR3: CASSLRGGEQYF. The CDR3 region has the DNA TGTGCCAGCAGTTTAAGGGGGGGCGAGCAGTACTTC.

The chain's CDR3 is CATSRGGGIDEQFF. CDR3 sequence (DNA): TGTGCCACCAGCAGAGGAGGAGGGATCGATGAGCAGTTCTTC. This chain uses TRBV15 with TRBJ2-1; possible D gene TRBD2, 6 bases. Germline-derived CDR1 and CDR2 are LNHNV and YYDKDF (reference sequence). This CDR3 spans 14 amino acids. Trimming took 1 base from V and 8 from J, leaving 12 bases between them.

The chain joins TRBV10-2 to TRBJ2-2; TRBD1 is a possible D gene (5 bases). This CDR3 has 15 amino acids. Germline V gene lookup returns CDR1 WSHSY and CDR2 SAAADI. V was pared by 4 bases and J by 4 bases, with 13 bases between. The CDR3 DNA is TGCGCCAGCAGTGGTGGCAGGGCTGTCACCGGGGAGCTGTTTTTT. This codes for CASSGGRAVTGELFF.

V usage is TRBV7-9 and J usage is TRBJ2-3; D remains ambiguous. Looked up from germline, CDR1 is SEHNR and CDR2 is FQNEAQ (reference sequence). The CDR3 is 12 amino acids. The V and J ends lost 3 bases and 6 bases respectively, with 7 bases between them. The chain's CDR3 is CASSFPQDTQYF. The CDR3 DNA sequence: TGTGCCAGCAGCTTCCCCCAGGATACGCAGTATTTT.

This clone appeared once. V and J are TRBV28 and TRBJ2-7, with 7 bases fitting TRBD2. Germline CDR1 is MDHEN and CDR2 is SYDVKM. The CDR3 consists of 15 residues. Losses at the gene ends were 6 bases for V and 1 base for J; bases not matched to a gene: 9. The CDR3 loop reads CASSTSGAGSYEQYF. CDR3 DNA: TGTGCCAGCAGCACAAGCGGGGCAGGATCCTACGAGCAGTACTTC.

The V and J genes are TRBV5-1 and TRBJ1-2; TRBD1 is a possible D gene (6 bases). The CDR3 extends over 14 amino acids. Germline assignment: CDR1 SGHRS and CDR2 YFSETQ. Trimming stripped 0 bases from V and 2 bases from J, with 8 bases between. CDR3 bases: TGCGCCAGCAGCTTGGAGGACAGAAACTATGGCTACACCTTC. Residues: CASSLEDRNYGYTF.

CDR3 nucleotides: TGCAGTGCTAGAGTCTCGGAGACCCAGTACTTC. Protein: CSARVSETQYF. V gene TRBV20-1 combines with J gene TRBJ2-5; D ambiguous. Germline loops: CDR1 DFQATT, CDR2 SNEGSKA (reference sequence). Trimming took off 1 base at V and 5 bases at J, with 5 bases between the two ends. The CDR3 spans 11 residues.